The 7 T cell receptor beta chains given below trace back to one sample, sequenced in a study of shared clonotypes between healthy human individuals. Terminally differentiated effector memory CD45RA+ cells were excluded from the naive CD8 cells, which were CD45RO-negative and positively selected for CCR7. This table comes from immunoSEQ multiplex PCR, and its TCRdb copy is limited to in-frame clones, with some not included. The table has roughly 2.1 million clones, 90% to 95% seen once. The sequencing input was naive CD8+ T cells from PBMCs. The receptors were sampled from a man aged 18 to 30 in good health. Some clones in this sample may be carry-over from other donors' samples.

J is TRBJ2-3 and V is TRBV7-8; D not certain. Per the germline V gene, CDR1 is SGHVS and CDR2 is FQNEAQ. V shed 5 bases and J shed 6 bases, with 9 bases lying between them. The CDR3 runs 12 residues. DNA for the CDR3: TGTGCCAGCAGCCCCCAAGGTGATACGCAGTATTTT. It translates to CASSPQGDTQYF.

This sequence joins TRBV5-8 and TRBJ2-1, with no clear D. The CDR3 covers 13 residues. The V end lost 1 base, the J end lost 8 bases, and 10 bases lay between the germline ends. Germline CDR1 and CDR2: SGHTS and YDEGEE. Here the CDR3 reads CASSLLHHYEQFF. The CDR3, as DNA: TGTGCCAGCAGCTTGCTTCATCACTATGAGCAGTTCTTC. Variable domain in full (rest from reference TRBV5-8 and TRBJ2-1): EAGVTQSPTHLIKTRGQQATLRCSPISGHTSVYWYQQALGLGLQFLLWYDEGEERNRGNFPPRFSGRQFPNYSSELNVNALELEDSALYLCASSLLHHYEQFFGPGTRLTVL.

This clone was picked up one time. This rearrangement joins TRBV13 to TRBJ2-3, with D unresolved. The CDR3 covers 16 residues. In germline, CDR1 is PRHDT, CDR2 FYEKMQ (reference sequence). Trimming removed 2 bases from V and 4 bases from J, with 16 bases in between. The CDR3 here is CASSLLAVYSPDTQYF. CDR3 bases: TGTGCCAGCAGCTTATTGGCCGTTTATTCCCCAGATACGCAGTATTTT. The whole variable domain, filled in from reference TRBV13 and TRBJ2-3, reads AAGVIQSPRHLIKEKRETATLKCYPIPRHDTVYWYQQGPGQDPQFLISFYEKMQSDKGSIPDRFSAQQFSDYHSELNMSSLELGDSALYFCASSLLAVYSPDTQYFGPGTRLTVL.

V gene TRBV7-2 combines with J gene TRBJ2-3, with 11 bases that match TRBD2. Unmatched junction bases numbered 7, after V lost 2 bases and J lost 3 bases. This CDR3 contains 17 residues. Per the germline V gene, CDR1 is SGHTA and CDR2 is FQGNSA. This chain's CDR3 is CASSLRVAGGGTDTQYF. The CDR3 coding sequence is TGTGCCAGCAGCTTAAGGGTAGCGGGAGGGGGGACAGATACGCAGTATTTT.

The chain uses TRBV11-2 and TRBJ1-1; D call uncertain. The CDR3 contains 15 residues. Trimming shortened V by 0 bases and J by 1 base, and 9 bases separated the two germline ends. Germline V gene lookup returns CDR1 SGHAT and CDR2 FQNNGV. The CDR3 is CASSLEARGNTEAFF. For the CDR3, the DNA is TGTGCCAGCAGCTTAGAGGCCCGTGGGAACACTGAAGCTTTCTTT.

CDR3 coding DNA: TGCAGCGCCGCGACAGGGCTCGAGCAGTACTTC. Translating it yields CSAATGLEQYF. The chain employs TRBV29-1 and TRBJ2-7, with TRBD1 matching over 7 bases. V gave up 7 bases and J gave up 6 bases; unmatched junction bases: 6. The CDR3 totals 11 residues. Germline V gives CDR1 SQVTM, CDR2 ANQGSEA.

CDR3 bases: TGTGCCAGCAGCCCGGAGGCGGGAGGGCCCAATGAGCAGTTCTTC. It codes for CASSPEAGGPNEQFF. The chain is built from TRBV11-2 and TRBJ2-1; TRBD2 matches 9 bases. This CDR3 comprises 15 residues. Germline CDR1 reads SGHAT; CDR2 reads FQNNGV. After removal of 5 bases from V and 6 bases from J, the junction contained 8 bases not matched to a gene.